This TCR beta chain was profiled in a study of regulatory T cells in long-lasting Graves disease. This clonotype was seen at least ten times. TCR beta libraries were built with iRepertoire HTBI primers and Arm-PCR of CDR3 regions. TCRdb reprocessed the multiplex PCR reads via MiXCR and lists one record per CDR3 protein. This table has 510,000 or so distinct CDR3 sequences, around 12% appearing once. Regarding time point: newly diagnosed GD, antithyroid drugs for less than 3 months. The authors made the TCR library using RNA they extracted from PBMCs. Each patient gave approximately 9 milliliters of EDTA-anticoagulated peripheral blood. The sample was also linked to a second study, of T cells in Graves' hyperthyroidism and ophthalmopathy. According to that study: A lack of ophthalmopathy progression within 18 months defined stable Graves' hyperthyroidism.

This receptor was identified in a young woman with Graves disease. Source: peripheral blood mononuclear cells (PBMCs), taken at new diagnosis, from a patient treated with antithyroid drugs.

The CDR3 DNA reads as TGTGCCAGCACCTTAGGAGCGGGGGTAGGAGAGACCCAGTACTTC. It yields the protein CASTLGAGVGETQYF. This sequence joins TRBV12-3 or TRBV12-4 and TRBJ2-5; TRBD2 agrees at 8 bases. The ends lost 7 bases at V and 4 bases at J; junction bases unmatched: 11. This CDR3 has 15 amino acids.